This T cell receptor (beta chain) appears in the sequencing data of a study of cytomegalovirus exposure and HLA in healthy donors. The CDR3 runs to 17 residues. The ends lost 1 base at V and 4 bases at J; junction bases unmatched: 11. The germline V gene encodes CDR1 LNHNV and CDR2 YYDKDF (reference sequence). PCR was performed using 60 Vbeta and 13 Jbeta primers. Libraries were prepared by immunoSEQ multiplex PCR; TCRdb keeps only in-frame clonotypes and omits some of them. The sample consists of about 140,000 clones, 82% of them appearing once. This clonotype originated in a woman aged 50 to 65 in good health and CMV-seropositive. Sequencing was done on a sample of PBMCs. V usage is TRBV15 and J usage is TRBJ2-3, with 7 bases fitting TRBD2. DNA for the CDR3: TGTGCCACCAGCAGAGTTCGGCGGGAGTGGTATCCAGATACGCAGTATTTT. Its translation is CATSRVRREWYPDTQYF.